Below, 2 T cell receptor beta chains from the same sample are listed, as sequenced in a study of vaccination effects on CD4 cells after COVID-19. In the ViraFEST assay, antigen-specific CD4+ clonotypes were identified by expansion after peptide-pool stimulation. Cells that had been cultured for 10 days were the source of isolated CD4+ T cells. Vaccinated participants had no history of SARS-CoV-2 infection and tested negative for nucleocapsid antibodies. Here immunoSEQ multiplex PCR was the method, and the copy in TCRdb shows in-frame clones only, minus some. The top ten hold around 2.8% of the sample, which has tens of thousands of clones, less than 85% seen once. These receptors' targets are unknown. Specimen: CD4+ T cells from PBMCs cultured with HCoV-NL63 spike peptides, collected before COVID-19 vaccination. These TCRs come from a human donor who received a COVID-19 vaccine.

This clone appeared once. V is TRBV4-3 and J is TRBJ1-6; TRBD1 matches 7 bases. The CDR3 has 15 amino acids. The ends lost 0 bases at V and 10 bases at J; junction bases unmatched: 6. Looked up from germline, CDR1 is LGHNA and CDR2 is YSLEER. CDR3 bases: TGCGCCAGCAGCCAAGAAACGGGACAGAACTCACCCCTCCACTTT. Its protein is CASSQETGQNSPLHF.

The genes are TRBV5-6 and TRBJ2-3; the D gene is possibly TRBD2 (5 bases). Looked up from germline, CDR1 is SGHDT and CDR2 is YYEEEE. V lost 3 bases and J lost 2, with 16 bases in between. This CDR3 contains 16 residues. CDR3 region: CASSSLGKWDTDTQYF. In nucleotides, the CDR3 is TGTGCCAGCAGCTCACTAGGGAAATGGGACACAGATACGCAGTATTTT.